Listed below are T cell receptor beta chains from one sample, sequenced in a study of T-cell memory formation after mild COVID-19. TCRdb processed the 5' RACE reads anew with MiXCR; each CDR3 protein has one entry. The table records 250,000 to 300,000 distinct CDR3 sequences, about 17% of them present only once. The sequenced sample was PBMCs or a T cell subset sorted from them (not recorded which). The receptors were gathered from a man aged 18 to 29 who had mild COVID-19 (a few samples of this study predate the infection). Cell type and time point are not known. Both conserved end residues are part of each CDR3. The size entry is marked missing in some rows and otherwise reads once, few, many or a size class.

CDR3	V	J	size
CASRLGSGTDTQYF	TRBV7-2	TRBJ2-3	NA
CASSQGHLRTEAFF	TRBV4-3	TRBJ1-1	NA
CSARVFPVGAGGELFF	TRBV20-1	TRBJ2-2	few
CASSFPGKRTQYF	TRBV7-9	TRBJ2-5	NA
CASSSSYAGNYGYTF	TRBV19	TRBJ1-2	NA
CASSSGLDGDTQYF	TRBV7-3	TRBJ2-3	few
CASRTGTGGVETQYF	TRBV2	TRBJ2-5	many
CASSQDRIAGELFF	TRBV4-2	TRBJ2-2	many
CASSYTAGGYGYTF	TRBV6-6	TRBJ1-2	few
CASRRQGAVGYEQYF	TRBV6-2/TRBV6-3	TRBJ2-7	few
CASSTGGEAFF	TRBV5-1	TRBJ1-1	few
CASSLEGRQETQYF	TRBV7-9	TRBJ2-5	many
CASSLFSGGTDTQYF	TRBV5-1	TRBJ2-3	few
CASSSPTPGYTDTQYF	TRBV7-2	TRBJ2-3	few
CARGGPEDTQYF	TRBV7-9	TRBJ2-3	NA
CASAGAENTEAFF	TRBV18	TRBJ1-1	NA
CASSEGGSTEAFF	TRBV19	TRBJ1-1	few
CSVEVTYETQYF	TRBV29-1	TRBJ2-5	few
CATSDYGTGQFF	TRBV24-1	TRBJ2-1	few
CASSYSWGTSGANVLTF	TRBV6-5	TRBJ2-6	NA
CASTDRRSIQYF	TRBV10-2	TRBJ2-4	NA
CASSFGGGLNTEAFF	TRBV7-3	TRBJ1-1	NA
CASSSPLFTSYNEQFF	TRBV6-2/TRBV6-3	TRBJ2-1	NA
CSAASSGDRTDTQYF	TRBV20-1	TRBJ2-3	few